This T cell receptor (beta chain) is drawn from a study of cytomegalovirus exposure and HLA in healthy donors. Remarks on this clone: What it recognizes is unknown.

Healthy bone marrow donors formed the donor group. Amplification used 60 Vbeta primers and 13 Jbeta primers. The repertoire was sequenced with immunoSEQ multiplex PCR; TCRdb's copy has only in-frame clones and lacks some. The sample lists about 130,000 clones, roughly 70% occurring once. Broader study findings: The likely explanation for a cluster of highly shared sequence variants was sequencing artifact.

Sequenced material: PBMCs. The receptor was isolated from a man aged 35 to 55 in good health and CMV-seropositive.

CDR3 sequence (DNA): TGTGCCAGCAGCTCTTCCGGGACAGTCTCCAATACGCAGTATTTT. Protein product: CASSSSGTVSNTQYF. The chain couples TRBV28 to TRBJ2-3; TRBD1 agrees at 7 bases. Losses at the gene ends were 6 bases for V and 7 bases for J; bases not matched to a gene: 13. CDR3 length equals 15 residues. CDR1 is MDHEN and CDR2 is SYDVKM in the germline V gene.